This record covers a single T cell receptor (beta chain). Its antigen is still unknown. The source of the sample is a study of blood T cells in healthy people across ages. Study outcomes and limitations: Not knowing donor CMV status may have confounded expanded clonotype changes. From one million sequenced T cells, diversity estimates were lower bounds. Older age went with lower TCR beta diversity per million T cells, in a roughly linear way.

The CDR3 is made up of 17 amino acids. CDR1 is LGHNA, CDR2 YSLEER, per germline. Trimming cost V 2 bases and J 2 bases, with 13 bases left between them. Alongside a J-beta primer mix, a sample-barcoded 5' primer served in a second PCR lasting about 7 to 12 cycles. Tags on each cDNA molecule came from a template-switch adaptor with 12 random nucleotides. TCRdb ran MiXCR on the 5' RACE reads and lists one entry per CDR3 protein. The data contain 1,800,000 or so distinct CDR3 sequences, roughly two fifths of them singletons. The rearrangement links TRBV4-3 to TRBJ2-6; the D gene is possibly TRBD1 (5 bases). The clonotype was recovered from a human donor in good health. Sequencing input: blood. CDR3 DNA sequence: TGCGCCAGCAGCCAACGGCAGGGAACCCCTGGGGCCAACGTCCTGACTTTC. This sequence encodes CASSQRQGTPGANVLTF.